This T cell receptor beta chain came from a study of preoperative IRX-2 immunotherapy in early breast cancer. Treatment given: preoperative locoregional IRX-2 cytokine immunotherapy. Patients received preoperative, locoregional IRX-2 cytokine immunotherapy in a phase Ib study. Germline V gene data show CDR1 as MGHDK and CDR2 as SYGVNS. There are 13 residues in the CDR3. V shed 1 base and J shed 6 bases, with 8 bases lying between them. TCRdb's copy holds only in-frame clones and misses some; the assay was immunoSEQ multiplex PCR. Of 24,000 or so clones listed, around nine tenths are singletons. The input for sequencing was tumor tissue, taken after IRX-2 immunotherapy. V is TRBV25-1 and J is TRBJ2-3; no clear D gene. This receptor was obtained from a human donor with breast cancer. CDR3 loop: CASSEFKRDTQYF. DNA for the CDR3: TGTGCCAGCAGTGAATTTAAAAGGGATACGCAGTATTTT.